This T cell receptor beta chain was recorded in a study of early T cells in non-severe SARS-CoV-2 infection (dated by TCRdb to about 2021). About the investigation overall: Because TCR sequencing was done on bulk RNA from unsorted whole blood, the alpha and beta chains could not be paired. Study-wide conclusions, independent of this receptor: VDJdb matching was skewed toward anti-spike CD8 responses, so virus-specific expansions were likely underestimated and private and CD4 specificities were missed.

The protocol used for the library was 5' RACE. The sequencing machine was a NextSeq 500. Unique molecular identifiers were attached to individual cDNA molecules in the TCR library protocol so that sequencing error and PCR bias could be corrected. Both TCR alpha and beta chains were sequenced, and tight co-correlation was observed between alpha and beta sequence abundances in each sample. As for how the authors treated the data: V gene, J gene and CDR3 annotation of TCR sequences was performed with Decombinator V4. TCRs were defined as expanded if a significant change between any two time points was detected under a Poisson model with p below 0.0001. TCR abundances were normalised to the total number of TCRs sequenced per sample and were expressed as counts per million. TRAV1-2 paired with TRAJ12, TRAJ20 or TRAJ33 defined MAIT TCRs, while TRAV10 paired with TRAJ18 defined iNKT TCRs. VDJdb, accessed 1 November 2021, was searched for CMV, EBV and SARS-CoV-2 annotated TCRs, with TCRs annotated for multiple antigens excluded. TCRdb trimmed public reads at Q25 via fastp, called clones via MiXCR and kept in-frame beta chains. CDR3 protein sequences are deduplicated, and each keeps its most common genes and DNA. The V and J calls follow TCRdb's processing rather than the paper's. A total of some 35,000 distinct CDR3 sequences appear in this sample, roughly 4% of them only once. Clones ranked in the top ten supply 9% to 10% of the sample.

Set within a cohort of healthcare workers in London, UK, this nested case-control study involved weekly PCR testing of nasopharyngeal swabs along with blood sampling. Between 23 and 31 March 2020, the week of the UK lockdown, healthcare workers were enrolled and then followed up weekly for as long as 16 weeks. This clonotype was counted ten times or more. Its antigen target is currently unknown. One base away there is no much larger clone; base qualities are not given. The CDR3 covers 13 residues, taking in both the cysteine and the phenylalanine. Just the 39-base CDR3 DNA is kept, in frame starting at base 1. V gives up 2 bases and J gives up 5 bases, and the segment between their germline ends measures 9 bases.

Sequencing used whole blood. This receptor was identified in an adult who was a healthcare worker with PCR-confirmed SARS-CoV-2 infection or an uninfected control (not recorded which). The chain is made from TRBV12-3 or TRBV12-4 and TRBJ2-5, and TRBD1 may be the D gene, going by 5 matching bases. The CDR3 region has the sequence CASSLTRDETQYF. The DNA is TGTGCCAGCAGTTTAACCAGGGATGAGACCCAGTACTTC.